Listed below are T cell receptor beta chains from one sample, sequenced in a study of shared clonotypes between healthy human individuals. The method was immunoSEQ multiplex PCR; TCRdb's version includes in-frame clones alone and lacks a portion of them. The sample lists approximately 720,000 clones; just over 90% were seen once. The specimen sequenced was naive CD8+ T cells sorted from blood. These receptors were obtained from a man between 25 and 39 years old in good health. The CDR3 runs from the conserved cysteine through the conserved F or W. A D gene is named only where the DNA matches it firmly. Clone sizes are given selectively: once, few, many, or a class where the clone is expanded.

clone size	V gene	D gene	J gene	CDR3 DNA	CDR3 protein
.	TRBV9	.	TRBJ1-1	TGTGCCAGCAGCGAAGACGGGACATTAGGGCCTGAAGCTTTCTTT	CASSEDGTLGPEAFF
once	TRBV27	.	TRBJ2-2	TGTGCCAGCAGTCCTTGGAACACCGGGGAGCTGTTTTTT	CASSPWNTGELFF
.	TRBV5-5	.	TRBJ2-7	TGTGCCAGCACCCCGGGGGGCCACGAGCAGTACTTC	CASTPGGHEQYF
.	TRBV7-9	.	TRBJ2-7	TGTGCCAGCAGCTCCTGGGAGAGACCCTACGAGCAGTACTTC	CASSSWERPYEQYF
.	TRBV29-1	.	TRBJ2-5	TGCAGCGTTGAAACACACGCGACAGGACCCCGGGGGACCCAGTACTTC	CSVETHATGPRGTQYF
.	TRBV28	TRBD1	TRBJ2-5	TGTGCCAGCAGTTTATTCAGGGGGCAGGTGGAGACCCAGTACTTC	CASSLFRGQVETQYF
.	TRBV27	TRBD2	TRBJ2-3	TGTGCCAGCAGTGTCCCCGGGACTAGCGGGACGTACACAGATACGCAGTATTTT	CASSVPGTSGTYTDTQYF
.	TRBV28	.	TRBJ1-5	TGTGCCAGCAGTTTAGGGCGGGGACGCAATCAGCCCCAGCATTTT	CASSLGRGRNQPQHF
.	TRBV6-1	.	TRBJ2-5	TGTGCCAGCAGTGAAGCCGACGCTAGCCGTCAAGAGACCCAGTACTTC	CASSEADASRQETQYF
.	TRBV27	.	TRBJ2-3	TGTGCCAGCAGTTTATTGAATCCGGATACGCAGTATTTT	CASSLLNPDTQYF
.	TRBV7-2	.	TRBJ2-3	TGTGCCAGCAGCCACCTAGCCGGGGCCACAGATACGCAGTATTTT	CASSHLAGATDTQYF
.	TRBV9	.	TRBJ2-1	TGTGCCAGCAGCGTAGGGGGGAGCGGCACAGCGGGTGAGCAGTTCTTC	CASSVGGSGTAGEQFF
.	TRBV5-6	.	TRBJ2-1	TGTGCCAGCAGCTTGGGGGGACTTTACAATGAGCAGTTCTTC	CASSLGGLYNEQFF
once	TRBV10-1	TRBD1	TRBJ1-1	TGCGCCAGCAGCGAAGACAGGGACAGGAACACTGAAGCTTTCTTT	CASSEDRDRNTEAFF
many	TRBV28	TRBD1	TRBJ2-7	TGTGCCAGCAGTCCGACGGTCGGGACAGGGGCTTTAACCTACGAGCAGTACTTC	CASSPTVGTGALTYEQYF
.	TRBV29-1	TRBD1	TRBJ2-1	TGCAGCGTGGACCTGACAGGGGCTCTCAATGAGCAGTTCTTC	CSVDLTGALNEQFF
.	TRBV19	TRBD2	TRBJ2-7	TGTGCCAGTAGTCCTATAGCGGGAGTAACCCCCTACGAGCAGTACTTC	CASSPIAGVTPYEQYF
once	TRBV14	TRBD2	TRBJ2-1	TGTGCCAGCAGCCAAGGAATTAGTGGGATAGCGGGAGGGGGTGAGCAGTTCTTC	CASSQGISGIAGGGEQFF
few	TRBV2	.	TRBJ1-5	TGTGCCAGCAGTGCGCTTAATCAGCCCCAGCATTTT	CASSALNQPQHF
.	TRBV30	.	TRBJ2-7	TGTGCCTGGAATTATTGGGACGCGTCCTACGAGCAGTACTTC	CAWNYWDASYEQYF
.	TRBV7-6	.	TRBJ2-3	TGTGCCAGCTCCTTAGAACGGTCCCTTGTGGATACGCAGTATTTT	CASSLERSLVDTQYF
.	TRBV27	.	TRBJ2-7	TGTGCCAGCAGTAAATCGTCTAGATTGAGTGAGCAGTACTTC	CASSKSSRLSEQYF
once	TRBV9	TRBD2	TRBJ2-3	TGTGCCAGCAGCCCCCGCGGGGAGGGAGTAAGGGATACGCAGTATTTT	CASSPRGEGVRDTQYF
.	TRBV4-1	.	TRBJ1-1	TGCGCCAGCAGCCCCCGCCAAGCAGGGAGTCCTGAAGCTTTCTTT	CASSPRQAGSPEAFF
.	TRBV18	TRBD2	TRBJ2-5	TGTGCCAGCTCACCACCCTGGACTAGCGGGCTCCAAGAGACCCAGTACTTC	CASSPPWTSGLQETQYF
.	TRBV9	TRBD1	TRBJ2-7	TGTGCCAGCAGCACGGGGACAGGGGTTTTTGACGAGCAGTACTTC	CASSTGTGVFDEQYF
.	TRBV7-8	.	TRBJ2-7	TGTGCCAGCAGCCCCGGCTACGAGCAGTACTTC	CASSPGYEQYF
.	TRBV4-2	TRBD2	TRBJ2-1	TGTGCCAGCAGCCAAGAGGTATCGGGACTAGCGTACAATGAGCAGTTCTTC	CASSQEVSGLAYNEQFF
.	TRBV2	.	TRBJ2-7	TGTGCCAGCAGTGACTTAGCCGGGAACTCCTACGAGCAGTACTTC	CASSDLAGNSYEQYF
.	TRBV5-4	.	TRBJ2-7	TGTGCCAGCAGCCGGACACCGGAGTATTTCTACGAGCAGTACTTC	CASSRTPEYFYEQYF
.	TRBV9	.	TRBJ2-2	TGTGCCAGCAGCGTAGGGGGACCCAACGGGGAGCTGTTTTTT	CASSVGGPNGELFF
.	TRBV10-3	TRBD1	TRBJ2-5	TGTGCCATCAGTGAGTCGGGACAGCCTCAAGAGACCCAGTACTTC	CAISESGQPQETQYF
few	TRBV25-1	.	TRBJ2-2	TGTGCCAGCAGTGGGCCCGGAGGGGTGGACACCGGGGAGCTGTTTTTT	CASSGPGGVDTGELFF
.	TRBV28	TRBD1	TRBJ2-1	TGTGCCAGCAGTTTCAGGGGGCGGATGCATGAGCAGTTCTTC	CASSFRGRMHEQFF
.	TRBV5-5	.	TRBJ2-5	TGTGCCAGCAGCTTGTGGGGGCCGTTAGAGACCCAGTACTTC	CASSLWGPLETQYF
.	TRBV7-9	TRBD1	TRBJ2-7	TGTGCCAGCAGCTTAGGCCGACAGGGAATCTACGAGCAGTACTTC	CASSLGRQGIYEQYF
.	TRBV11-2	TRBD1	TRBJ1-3	TGTGCCAGCAGCCCCGGGACAGGGGGCGCTGGAAACACCATATATTTT	CASSPGTGGAGNTIYF
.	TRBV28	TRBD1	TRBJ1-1	TGTGCCAGCAGTGAAATTCCGGGACAGCACACTGAAGCTTTCTTT	CASSEIPGQHTEAFF
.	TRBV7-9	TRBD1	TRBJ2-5	TGTGCCAGCAGCCGGGACAGCCAAGAGACCCAGTACTTC	CASSRDSQETQYF
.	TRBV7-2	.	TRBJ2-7	TGTGCCAGCAGCCCCCTCTCCTACGAGCAGTACTTC	CASSPLSYEQYF
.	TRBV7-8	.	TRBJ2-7	TGTGCCAGCAGCTTAGATTACGAGCAGTACTTC	CASSLDYEQYF
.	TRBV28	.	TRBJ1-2	TGTGCCAGCAGTTTGGTGGAGGGGGTAAGAGATGGCTACACCTTC	CASSLVEGVRDGYTF
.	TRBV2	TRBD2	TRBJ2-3	TGTGCCAGCCTGGGGACTAGCGTATACACAGATACGCAGTATTTT	CASLGTSVYTDTQYF
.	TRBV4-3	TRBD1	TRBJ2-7	TGCGCCAGCAGCCAAGATCGGACAGGGGGGGGAAGCGAGCAGTACTTC	CASSQDRTGGGSEQYF
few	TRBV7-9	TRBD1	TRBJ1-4	TGTGCCAGCAGCACGAACGACAGGGCGCAACTGTTTTTT	CASSTNDRAQLFF
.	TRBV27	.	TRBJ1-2	TGTGCCAGCAGTCCTCACTCTAACTATGGCTACACCTTC	CASSPHSNYGYTF
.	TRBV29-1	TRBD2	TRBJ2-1	TGCAGCGTTTCCGGGGGGTCCTACAATGAGCAGTTCTTC	CSVSGGSYNEQFF